The 3 T cell receptor beta chains presented below share a single source sample, sequenced in a study of blood T cells in healthy people across ages. The authors ran a second PCR of 7 to 11 cycles using a sample-barcoded 5' primer and a J-beta primer mix. TCRdb re-called the 5' RACE reads through MiXCR, storing one row per CDR3 protein. The repertoire has about 760,000 distinct CDR3 sequences, approximately 25% of them found once; the top ten carry 9.4%. These data were likewise used in another study, on T cells of mothers and their children.

Sequenced material: blood. The origin of the receptors is a boy between 10 and 17 years old in good health.

The sample holds a few counts of this clonotype. J is TRBJ2-3 and V is TRBV28; 7 bases are a match to TRBD2. CDR1 is MDHEN and CDR2 is SYDVKM in the germline V gene. J gave up 2 bases and V 3 bases, and 5 bases lay outside the gene matches. CDR3 length: 15 amino acids. The CDR3 region has the DNA TGTGCCAGCAGTTTCGTAAGCGGGAACACAGATACGCAGTATTTT. Protein product: CASSFVSGNTDTQYF.

The CDR3 DNA sequence: TGTGCCAGCGAGGAAGGGACAGGGGACCGCTACACCTTC. Residues: CASEEGTGDRYTF. This sequence joins TRBV2 and TRBJ1-2; 10 bases line up with TRBD1. V lost 8 bases and J lost 9; bases outside the gene matches: 9. This CDR3 has 13 amino acids. CDR1 and CDR2 from the germline V gene are SNHLY and FYNNEI.

This chain joins TRBV10-3 and TRBJ2-4; the D is unclear. Germline V gene sequence: CDR1 ENHRY, CDR2 SYGVKD. This CDR3 has 16 amino acids. V dropped 1 base and J dropped 3 bases, with 13 bases sitting between them. For the CDR3, the DNA is TGTGCCATCAGTGAGTGGGCGGCAGTAGGCAAAAACATTCAGTACTTC. Its protein is CAISEWAAVGKNIQYF.